This T cell receptor (beta chain) was observed in a study of graft-versus-host responses after intestinal transplantation. Whole-study findings and limits: Allografts of patients with graft-donor T cell macrochimerism showed high graft-versus-host to host-versus-graft clone ratios.

Note on this clone: Antigen: not known.

Germline CDR1 is GTSNPN and CDR2 is SVGIG (reference sequence). The CDR3 contains 14 residues. Trimming removed 5 bases from V and 4 bases from J; junction bases left unmatched: 6. TCRdb's copy holds only in-frame clones and misses some; the assay was immunoSEQ multiplex PCR. This sample has roughly 51,000 clones, with more than 70% found just once. J is TRBJ2-3 and V is TRBV30; 10 nucleotides line up with TRBD1. The sequence was collected from a human donor who was the organ donor for an intestinal transplant. The specimen comprised unstimulated CD4+ T cells sorted from spleen or lymph node cells, sampled before transplant. The DNA for the CDR3 is TGTGCCTGGTCTGACAGGGGGCGCGCAGATACGCAGTATTTT. Translating gives CAWSDRGRADTQYF.